The 20 T cell receptor beta chains below come from one sample, sequenced in a study of blood T cell repertoires in COVID-19. Repertoires were generated with immunoSEQ multiplex PCR, while TCRdb's copy carries only in-frame clones and drops some. The sample lists roughly 170,000 clones; under 90% were seen once. The sequencing input was peripheral blood. Receptor source: a human donor in a cohort sampled during active COVID-19.

The V and J genes are TRBV9 and TRBJ2-3, with 8 bases fitting TRBD2. Germline CDR1 reads SGDLS; CDR2 reads YYNGEE. The CDR3 is made up of 16 amino acids. The trim removed 0 bases at V and 3 bases at J, leaving 6 bases unmatched. The CDR3 DNA is TGTGCCAGCAGCGTAGTCGGCGGGGGGCCAACAGATACGCAGTATTTT. It translates to CASSVVGGGPTDTQYF.

The chain couples TRBV5-1 to TRBJ1-4; 8 bases are a match to TRBD1. This CDR3 spans 17 amino acids. Germline CDR1 and CDR2: SGHRS and YFSETQ. Trimming took 4 bases from V and 5 from J; bases not matched to a gene: 13. The chain's CDR3 is CASSRSTGETWNEKLFF. Written as DNA, the CDR3 is TGCGCCAGCAGCAGATCGACAGGGGAGACGTGGAATGAAAAACTGTTTTTT.

The chain recombines TRBV29-1 with TRBJ2-7, with 12 bases that match TRBD1. The germline CDR1 and CDR2 sequences are SQVTM and ANQGSEA. Losses at the gene ends were 4 bases for V and 6 bases for J; bases not matched to a gene: 10. The CDR3 is 15 amino acids. This chain's CDR3 is CSVVSLGQGAREQYF. Here the CDR3 DNA reads TGCAGCGTTGTTTCTTTGGGACAGGGGGCCCGCGAGCAGTACTTC.

The chain joins TRBV10-3 to TRBJ2-1; the match to TRBD2 covers 9 bases. The CDR3 totals 17 residues. With V trimmed by 0 bases and J by 8 bases, 11 bases remained unmatched. CDR1 is ENHRY and CDR2 is SYGVKD in the germline V gene. The CDR3 nucleotides read TGTGCCATCAGTGAGTCGATGAGCGGGGGGCTCTCGTATGAGCAGTTCTTC. Translation: CAISESMSGGLSYEQFF.

The chain carries TRBV5-1 and TRBJ1-5; a possible D gene is TRBD1 (6 bases). CDR1 is SGHRS and CDR2 is YFSETQ in the germline V gene. The CDR3 extends over 13 amino acids. Trimming cost V 4 bases and J 7 bases, with 12 bases left between them. CDR3 loop: CASSPGGAQPQHF. CDR3 DNA: TGCGCCAGCAGCCCGGGGGGGGCCCAGCCCCAGCATTTT.

V usage is TRBV5-1 and J usage is TRBJ1-1, with D unresolved. The CDR3 sequence is 15 residues long. Deletions cut 4 bases from V and 0 bases from J, with 13 bases between. Looked up from germline, CDR1 is SGHRS and CDR2 is YFSETQ. In nucleotides, the CDR3 is TGCGCCAGCAGCGCTGGTGTCGGTATGAACACTGAAGCTTTCTTT. Translated, it gives CASSAGVGMNTEAFF.

The rearrangement joins TRBV11-2 to TRBJ1-2; 7 bases match TRBD1. From germline, CDR1 is SGHAT and CDR2 FQNNGV. The trim removed 0 bases at V and 4 bases at J, leaving 11 bases unmatched. CDR3 length: 17 residues. CDR3 protein: CASSLDNDRVGAYGYTF. Written as DNA, the CDR3 is TGTGCCAGCAGCTTAGATAATGACAGGGTGGGTGCCTATGGCTACACCTTC.

V is TRBV5-1 and J is TRBJ2-1; 11 nucleotides agree with TRBD2. V shed 3 bases and J 6 bases; nucleotides not matched to a gene: 8. This CDR3 is built from 16 residues. Germline V gene lookup returns CDR1 SGHRS and CDR2 YFSETQ. In DNA form, the CDR3 reads TGCGCCAGCAGCTATCTAGCGGGGGGCCACCGCAATGAGCAGTTCTTC. Protein: CASSYLAGGHRNEQFF.

The V call is TRBV6-5, the J call TRBJ1-2; 7 nucleotides agree with TRBD1. Germline V gene data show CDR1 as MNHEY and CDR2 as SVGAGI. V was pared by 4 bases and J by 7 bases, with 9 bases of the junction left unmatched. The CDR3 totals 14 residues. The CDR3, as DNA: TGTGCCAGCAGTTTTAGACAGGGAAGGTCTGGCTACACCTTC. Protein product: CASSFRQGRSGYTF.

The chain links TRBV30 to TRBJ1-1; no clear D gene. Germline V CDR1 and CDR2: GTSNPN, SVGIG (reference sequence). Trimming cost V 8 bases and J 3 bases, with 16 bases left between them. This CDR3 region has 13 residues. The CDR3 sequence is CALMSGFYTEAFF. CDR3 in DNA: TGTGCCCTCATGTCGGGGTTCTACACTGAAGCTTTCTTT.

V and J are TRBV5-1 and TRBJ2-2; 10 bases match TRBD1. Trimming cost V 3 bases and J 8 bases; bases outside gene matches: 7. The CDR3 contains 15 residues. The germline CDR1 and CDR2 sequences are SGHRS and YFSETQ. DNA for the CDR3: TGCGCCAGCAGCTACCGGGACAGGGGCCAGGGGGAGCTGTTTTTT. Amino acid sequence: CASSYRDRGQGELFF.

The gene calls are TRBV6-5 and TRBJ1-2, with D maybe TRBD1 (6 bases). Trimming took 3 bases from V and 2 from J, leaving 10 bases between them. The CDR3 is made up of 14 amino acids. The germline CDR1 and CDR2 sequences are MNHEY and SVGAGI. The CDR3 DNA reads TGTGCCAGCAGTTATGGGACACCCAACTATGGCTACACCTTC. Encoded protein: CASSYGTPNYGYTF.

The chain couples TRBV9 to TRBJ2-1, with no clear D. Trimming cost V 0 bases and J 8 bases, with 9 bases left between them. CDR3 size: 13 residues. Germline CDR1 SGDLS, CDR2 YYNGEE. Here the CDR3 reads CASSVVFEDEQFF. CDR3 nucleotides: TGTGCCAGCAGCGTAGTGTTCGAGGATGAGCAGTTCTTC.

CDR3 sequence (DNA): TGTGCCAGCATCCGTACGGGGGATTGGGAGCAGTACTTC. As protein: CASIRTGDWEQYF. The chain employs TRBV12-3 or TRBV12-4 and TRBJ2-7, with D maybe TRBD2 (6 bases). The CDR3 is 13 amino acids. V lost 7 bases, J lost 7 bases, and 17 bases lay in between.

The chain uses TRBV29-1 and TRBJ2-1, with TRBD1 matching 8 bases. Germline-derived CDR1 and CDR2 are SQVTM and ANQGSEA. Trimming took 8 bases from V and 6 from J; bases not matched to a gene: 15. CDR3 length: 15 amino acids. Written as DNA, the CDR3 is TGCAGCACCCGCGGACAGGGCGTCTTCATCAATGAGCAGTTCTTC. It specifies CSTRGQGVFINEQFF.

There are a few counts of this clone. V gene TRBV2 combines with J gene TRBJ2-7; the match to TRBD1 covers 7 bases. The trim removed 4 bases at V and 0 bases at J, leaving 6 bases unmatched. This CDR3 has 15 residues. Germline V lookup: CDR1 SNHLY, CDR2 FYNNEI. CDR3 nucleotides: TGTGCCAGCAGTGTGGCAGGGGACAGCTCCTACGAGCAGTACTTC. Amino acids: CASSVAGDSSYEQYF.

The CDR3 region is CASSEWHSNQPQHF. In DNA form, the CDR3 reads TGTGCCAGCAGTGAATGGCATAGCAATCAGCCCCAGCATTTT. The V call is TRBV2, the J call TRBJ1-5; D gene uncertain. V lost 2 bases to trimming and J lost 0 bases, with 5 bases between them. Germline V gene lookup returns CDR1 SNHLY and CDR2 FYNNEI. The CDR3 runs 14 residues. The full variable domain, with the rest looked up from reference TRBV2 and TRBJ1-5, is EPEVTQTPSHQVTQMGQEVILRCVPISNHLYFYWYRQILGQKVEFLVSFYNNEISEKSEIFDDQFSVERPDGSNFTLKIRSTKLEDSAMYFCASSEWHSNQPQHFGDGTRLSIL.

J is TRBJ2-2 and V is TRBV3-1 (or the pseudogene TRBV3-2); the D gene is possibly TRBD2 (5 bases). The CDR3 is 16 residues long. Per the germline V gene, CDR1 is LGHDT and CDR2 is YNNKEL (reference sequence). Trimming shortened V by 9 bases and J by 0 bases, and 17 bases separated the two germline ends. The CDR3 loop reads CASQNFRESNTGELFF. Here the CDR3 DNA reads TGTGCCAGTCAAAACTTTCGGGAATCGAACACCGGGGAGCTGTTTTTT.

The chain employs TRBV6-5 and TRBJ2-7; D remains unclear. The V gene lost 4 bases and the J gene lost 6 bases, with 16 bases spanning the gap. This CDR3 contains 14 residues. Germline V gene lookup returns CDR1 MNHEY and CDR2 SVGAGI. For the CDR3, the DNA is TGTGCCAGCAGTTCCGACACCCAGGTGGGCGAGCAGTACTTC. Encoded protein: CASSSDTQVGEQYF.

The rearrangement uses TRBV19 and TRBJ1-5, with TRBD1 identical over 7 bases. This CDR3 has 15 residues. Unmatched junction bases numbered 3, after V lost 2 bases and J lost 2 bases. Germline V CDR1 and CDR2: LNHDA, SQIVND (reference sequence). The CDR3, as DNA: TGTGCCAGTAGTATACGACAGGGACGCAATCAGCCCCAGCATTTT. It translates to CASSIRQGRNQPQHF.